This TCR beta chain stems from a study of blood T cell repertoires in COVID-19. There are 12 residues in the CDR3. The V gene's germline CDR1 is KGHSH and CDR2 LQKENI. The V gene lost 3 bases and the J gene lost 4 bases, with 7 bases spanning the gap. Seattle's cohort entered during active infection and was followed longitudinally. Source study methods: Nucleated cell number was recorded as an estimate derived from reference gene primer amplification. The table came from immunoSEQ multiplex PCR; TCRdb's copy has only in-frame clones and leaves some out. The D gene and trimming were derived from the DNA, and the V and J assignments and clone size from that table. The sample consists of some 200,000 clones, roughly nine tenths of them appearing once.

The sample comprised peripheral blood. The chain couples TRBV18 to TRBJ2-7; no firm D call. The clonotype originates from a woman aged 55-69 years with COVID-19, enrolled during active disease. The CDR3 nucleotides read TGTGCCAGCTCACCGAGTGAGTACGAGCAGTACTTC. Translation gives CASSPSEYEQYF.